This TCR beta chain was found in a study of cytomegalovirus exposure and HLA in healthy donors. The CDR3 consists of 16 residues. J lost 4 bases, V lost 2 bases, and 8 bases had no gene match. Germline CDR1 reads SGHVS; CDR2 reads FQNEAQ. The PCR employed 60 Vbeta primers together with 13 Jbeta primers. The method was immunoSEQ multiplex PCR; TCRdb's version includes in-frame clones alone and lacks a portion of them. Here the sample spans over 150,000 clones, roughly 80% being singletons. The chain has TRBV7-8 and TRBJ2-3, with TRBD2 matching 8 bases. Specimen: PBMCs. The receptor was isolated from a man between 40 and 49 years old in good health and CMV-seronegative. This chain's CDR3 is CASSLRPTSVPDTQYF. CDR3 bases: TGTGCCAGCAGCTTACGTCCGACTAGCGTCCCAGATACGCAGTATTTT.